This TCR beta chain was captured in a study of blood T cell repertoires in COVID-19. Study-level background: Acute-phase and convalescent COVID-19 samples originated in the United States, Italy and Spain. The analysed material was cDNA or gDNA that came from T cells, B-cell-depleted T cells, or PBMCs.

The CDR3 is 14 amino acids. V lost 8 bases and J lost 4; bases outside the gene matches: 5. Per the germline V gene, CDR1 is LNHDA and CDR2 is SQIVND (reference sequence). Per the study methods: Amplification of reference gene primers was used by the study to estimate nucleated cell counts. TCRdb keeps only in-frame clones here, not all; method: immunoSEQ multiplex PCR. That table is the source of V, J and clone size, and D and trimming were worked out from the DNA. Of under 300,000 clones in the sample, 88% were seen once. Material for sequencing was peripheral blood. The chain joins TRBV19 to TRBJ1-5; 10 bases agree with TRBD1. The source is a woman aged 40 to 55 who had recovered from COVID-19. The CDR3 coding sequence is TGTGCCAGTTCGACAGGGGGCCTTAATCAGCCCCAGCATTTT. This encodes CASSTGGLNQPQHF.